This TCR beta chain was documented in a study of T cells in Graves' hyperthyroidism and ophthalmopathy. CDR1 and CDR2 from the germline V gene are SGHAT and FQDESV (reference sequence). V dropped 5 bases and J dropped 0 bases, with 10 bases sitting between them. The CDR3 consists of 15 residues. Using RNA transcripts as the source, TCR beta CDR3 regions were amplified. When the TCR CDR3 underwent first-round RT-PCR, the HTBI primer set was used. Using its own MiXCR run on the multiplex PCR reads, TCRdb lists one record per CDR3 protein. The sample lists around 530,000 distinct CDR3 sequences, 17% seen once, with 15% to 20% in the top ten. This clonotype has a count of ten or more.

The sequence was obtained from a woman aged 18-35 years with Graves' ophthalmopathy. The sample consisted of blood. This chain connects TRBV11-1 to TRBJ1-4; possibly TRBD1 for D (5 bases). The CDR3 loop is CASSLRTTTNEKLFF. The CDR3 region has the DNA TGTGCCAGCAGCCTGAGGACAACAACTAATGAAAAACTGTTTTTT.